A selection of T cell receptor beta chains follows, all from one sample in a study of Ad26.COV2.S vaccination and SARS-CoV-2 variants. Sequencing used immunoSEQ multiplex PCR; TCRdb keeps in-frame clones, though not all of them. Among hundreds of thousands of clones listed, about 89% were seen once. The starting material was peripheral blood, obtained in a trial of Ad26.COV2.S vaccine versus placebo. The receptors derive from a person between 18 and 60 years old who received the Ad26.COV2.S COVID-19 vaccine or a placebo. Both conserved end residues are part of each CDR3. Fields, in order: D gene, V gene, clone size, CDR3 length, J gene, CDR3 DNA, CDR3 protein. The D gene is left open where the match is weak. Clone size is not always given. Where it is, it says once, few, many or a class for expanded clones.

>TRBD2|TRBV27|-|14|TRBJ2-5
TGTGCCAGCAGAGGACTAGCGGGGGGAGAGACCCAGTACTTC
CASRGLAGGETQYF
>-|TRBV27|-|11|TRBJ2-3
TGTGCCAGCAGCGGACAGTTTGGGAAGTATTTT
CASSGQFGKYF
>TRBD1|TRBV5-1|-|14|TRBJ2-7
TGCGCCAGCAGCCCGGACAGGGGAGGGGTGGGGCAGTACTTC
CASSPDRGGVGQYF
>-|TRBV4-2|-|16|TRBJ1-4
TGTGCCAGCAGCCTCCACGACAGGTCTACTAATGAAAAACTGTTTTTT
CASSLHDRSTNEKLFF
>-|TRBV21-1|-|8|TRBJ1-1
TGTGCCATCCAAGAAGCTTTCTTT
CAIQEAFF
>TRBD1|TRBV5-5|once|15|TRBJ2-2
TGTGCCAGCAGCTTGATGACAGGGGACACCGGGGAGCTGTTTTTT
CASSLMTGDTGELFF
>TRBD1|TRBV7-9|-|15|TRBJ1-1
TGTGCCAGCAGCCGGACAGGGGGGTCGAACACTGAAGCTTTCTTT
CASSRTGGSNTEAFF
>-|TRBV19|-|13|TRBJ1-5
TGTGCCAGTAGTATAAGGGTGCGTCAGCCCCAGCATTTT
CASSIRVRQPQHF
>TRBD1|TRBV6-2/TRBV6-3|few|15|TRBJ1-5
TGTGCCAGCAGTCGACGGGACAGGGGGCCTCAGCCCCAGCATTTT
CASSRRDRGPQPQHF
>-|TRBV19|few|14|TRBJ2-7
TGTGCCAGTAGTCTCGGACCGGTCTCCTACGAGCAGTACTTC
CASSLGPVSYEQYF
>-|TRBV7-9|once|13|TRBJ1-1
TGTGCCAGCAGTGCCCAGGGGAACACTGAAGCTTTCTTT
CASSAQGNTEAFF
>TRBD2|TRBV2|-|13|TRBJ2-5
TGTGCCAGCTCCGGGACTAGCGGAGAGACCCAGTACTTC
CASSGTSGETQYF
>-|TRBV7-8|-|15|TRBJ2-5
TGTGCCAGCAGTAGGGAAACAGGGGGGGGTGAGACCCAGTACTTC
CASSRETGGGETQYF
>-|TRBV18|-|14|TRBJ2-1
TGTGCCAGCTCACCAGAGACAACGTACAATGAGCAGTTCTTC
CASSPETTYNEQFF
>-|TRBV24-1|-|15|TRBJ2-2
TGTGCCACCAGTGATCCCGGACAGTCCACCGGGGAGCTGTTTTTT
CATSDPGQSTGELFF
>-|TRBV4-2|-|16|TRBJ1-2
TGTGCCAGCAGCCAAGATCGGCAGGGAGGGGTGAACGGCTACACCTTC
CASSQDRQGGVNGYTF
>-|TRBV15|-|12|TRBJ1-1
TGTGCCACCAGCAGAGTATCGGCTGAAGCTTTCTTT
CATSRVSAEAFF
>-|TRBV6-2/TRBV6-3|once|17|TRBJ1-5
TGTGCCAGCAGTTACCCGACGGGCAGTTATAGCAATCAGCCCCAGCATTTT
CASSYPTGSYSNQPQHF
>TRBD1|TRBV6-5|few|15|TRBJ1-5
TGTGCCAGCAGTTCCGGGACAGGGAATTCTCAGCCCCAGCATTTT
CASSSGTGNSQPQHF
>-|TRBV2|-|13|TRBJ1-2
TGTGCCAGCAGTGACGGACTCCTAGAGGGCTACACCTTC
CASSDGLLEGYTF
>TRBD2|TRBV5-1|few|18|TRBJ2-3
TGCGCCAGCAGCTTGGGAGCGGGAGGTTCCACATTTCCAGATACGCAGTATTTT
CASSLGAGGSTFPDTQYF
>-|TRBV3-1/TRBV3-2|-|14|TRBJ1-4
TGTGCCAGCAGCCAAGATCTCATCATAGAAAAACTGTTTTTT
CASSQDLIIEKLFF
>-|TRBV7-9|-|15|TRBJ2-6
TGTGCCAGCAAGGACACCGTCTCTGGGGCCAACGTCCTGACTTTC
CASKDTVSGANVLTF
>-|TRBV7-2|-|16|TRBJ2-7
TGTGCCAGCAGCTTAGCAGCAGGGGAAGGGTCCTACGAGCAGTACTTC
CASSLAAGEGSYEQYF
>TRBD1|TRBV11-2|-|17|TRBJ2-2
TGTGCCAGCAGCCTCAGGGGGAACAGGGTGAACACCGGGGAGCTGTTTTTT
CASSLRGNRVNTGELFF
>-|TRBV19|-|17|TRBJ1-5
TGTGCCAGTAGTATATGGGACGTTAACCCAATTAATCAGCCCCAGCATTTT
CASSIWDVNPINQPQHF
>TRBD1|TRBV6-5|once|15|TRBJ2-7
TGTGCCAGCAGTTTATCGGGACAGGGCTCCTACGAGCAGTACTTC
CASSLSGQGSYEQYF
>-|TRBV1|-|16|TRBJ2-2
TGCACCAGCAAAAAAAGGGACAGGGGTAGGGAGGGGGAGCTGTTTTTT
CTSKKRDRGREGELFF
>TRBD1|TRBV4-1|-|16|TRBJ2-5
TGCGCCAGCAGCCAAGATTTCGGGACAGTACAAGAGACCCAGTACTTC
CASSQDFGTVQETQYF
>TRBD1|TRBV19|-|14|TRBJ1-2
TGTGCCAGTAGGAAACTGACAGGGAACTATGGCTACACCTTC
CASRKLTGNYGYTF
>-|TRBV10-3|-|13|TRBJ2-7
TGTGCCATCAGTGGCAGGGGTCTAGGCGAGCAGTACTTC
CAISGRGLGEQYF
>-|TRBV10-3|-|15|TRBJ2-1
TGTGCCATCAGTGAGGGTTGGGGGGAGCTTAATGAGCAGTTCTTC
CAISEGWGELNEQFF
>-|TRBV4-1|-|11|TRBJ2-5
TGCGCCAGCAGCTTCCAAGAGACCCAGTACTTC
CASSFQETQYF
>-|TRBV4-1|few|16|TRBJ2-7
TGCGCCAGCAGCCAAGAAGTTTCGGTAAGCTCCTACGAGCAGTACTTC
CASSQEVSVSSYEQYF
>-|TRBV29-1|few|12|TRBJ1-2
TGCAGCGTTAACAGGGTGACGGGCGGCTACACCTTC
CSVNRVTGGYTF
>TRBD1|TRBV4-1|-|20|TRBJ1-3
TGCGCCAGCAGCCAAACGGACAGGGGGCAGCGCCCCGAAACTGGAAACACCATATATTTT
CASSQTDRGQRPETGNTIYF
>TRBD1|TRBV9|-|16|TRBJ1-2
TGTGCCAGCAGCGTTTCAGGGACAGGGAGTTTAGGAGGCTACACCTTC
CASSVSGTGSLGGYTF
>TRBD1|TRBV7-2|-|17|TRBJ1-6
TGTGCCAGCAGCGGGACAGGGGGCACTATGGGGGTCGCACCCCTCCACTTT
CASSGTGGTMGVAPLHF
>-|TRBV6-2/TRBV6-3|-|11|TRBJ2-7
TGTGCCAGCAGCCAATCCTACGAGCAGTACTTC
CASSQSYEQYF
>-|TRBV30|-|16|TRBJ1-5
TGTGCCTGGAGTCCGGCGGGGAGACGTAGCAATCAGCCCCAGCATTTT
CAWSPAGRRSNQPQHF
>TRBD1|TRBV7-9|-|14|TRBJ1-6
TGTGCCAGCAGCTCCGACAGGGATAATTCACCCCTCCACTTT
CASSSDRDNSPLHF
>TRBD1|TRBV19|-|17|TRBJ1-5
TGTGCCAGTAGTACGGGACAGCGTACCCCTAGCAATCAGCCCCAGCATTTT
CASSTGQRTPSNQPQHF
>-|TRBV7-2|-|14|TRBJ1-5
TGTGCCAGCTCAGGACAGTCGAGCAATCAGCCCCAGCATTTT
CASSGQSSNQPQHF
>-|TRBV12-3/TRBV12-4|-|13|TRBJ2-7
TGTGCCAGCAGTTTTAGGCAGTTAGACGAGCAGTACTTC
CASSFRQLDEQYF
>TRBD1|TRBV29-1|-|13|TRBJ2-7
TGCAGCGGCCGGGGGACAGGGTGGAACGAGCAGTACTTC
CSGRGTGWNEQYF
>TRBD2|TRBV28|-|16|TRBJ2-5
TGTGCCACGACGAAATTAGGGCTAGCGGAGTTCGGGACCCAGTACTTC
CATTKLGLAEFGTQYF
>-|TRBV6-1|-|14|TRBJ2-5
TGTGCCAGCAGTGAAATCTGGGATCAAGAGACCCAGTACTTC
CASSEIWDQETQYF
>TRBD2|TRBV7-9|-|15|TRBJ2-3
TGTGCCAGCAGCTTAAATGCGGGAGTCCCAGATACGCAGTATTTT
CASSLNAGVPDTQYF
>-|TRBV14|-|15|TRBJ1-1
TGTGCCAGCAGCCAAGAGGGCCTGGGGAACACTGAAGCTTTCTTT
CASSQEGLGNTEAFF
>-|TRBV7-2|-|13|TRBJ2-3
TGTGCCAGCAGCTTAGTCCTTCCAGATACGCAGTATTTT
CASSLVLPDTQYF
>-|TRBV28|few|12|TRBJ2-7
TGTGCCAGCAGTTCCCCCCCCTACGAGCAGTACTTC
CASSSPPYEQYF
>TRBD2|TRBV11-2|-|12|TRBJ2-3
TGTGCCAGCAGCCCCGGGGGGAATACGCAGTATTTT
CASSPGGNTQYF
>-|TRBV24-1|-|14|TRBJ2-2
TGTGCCACCATGGCTGGGGCGAGCACCGGGGAGCTGTTTTTT
CATMAGASTGELFF